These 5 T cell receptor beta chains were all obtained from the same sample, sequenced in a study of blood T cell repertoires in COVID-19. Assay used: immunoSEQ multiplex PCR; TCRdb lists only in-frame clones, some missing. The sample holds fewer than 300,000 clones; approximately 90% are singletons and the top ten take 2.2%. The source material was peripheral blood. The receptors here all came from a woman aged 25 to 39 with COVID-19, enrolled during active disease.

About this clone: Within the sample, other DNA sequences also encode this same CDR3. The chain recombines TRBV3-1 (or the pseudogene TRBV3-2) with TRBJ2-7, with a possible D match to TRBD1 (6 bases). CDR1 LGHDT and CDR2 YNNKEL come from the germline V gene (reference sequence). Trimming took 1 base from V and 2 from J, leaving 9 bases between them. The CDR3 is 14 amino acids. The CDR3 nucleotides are TGTGCCAGCAGCCAAGTGTCAGGGGCCTACGAGCAGTACTTC. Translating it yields CASSQVSGAYEQYF.

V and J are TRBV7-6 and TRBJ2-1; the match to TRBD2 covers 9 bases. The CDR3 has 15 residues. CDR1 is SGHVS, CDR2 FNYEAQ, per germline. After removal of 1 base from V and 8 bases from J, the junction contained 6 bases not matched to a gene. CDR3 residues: CASSLEAGGGDEQFF. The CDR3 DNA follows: TGTGCCAGCAGCTTAGAGGCGGGAGGGGGGGATGAGCAGTTCTTC. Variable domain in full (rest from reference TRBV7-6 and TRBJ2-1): GAGVSQSPRYKVTKRGQDVALRCDPISGHVSLYWYRQALGQGPEFLTYFNYEAQQDKSGLPNDRFSAERPEGSISTLTIQRTEQRDSAMYRCASSLEAGGGDEQFFGPGTRLTVL.

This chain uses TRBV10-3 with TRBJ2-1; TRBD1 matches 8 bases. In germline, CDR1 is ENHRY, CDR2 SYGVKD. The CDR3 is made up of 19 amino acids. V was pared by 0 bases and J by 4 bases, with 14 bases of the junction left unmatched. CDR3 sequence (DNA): TGTGCCATCAGTGAGTCGTTAGGGTTTGAGGGGGACAGGTACAATGAGCAGTTCTTC. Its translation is CAISESLGFEGDRYNEQFF.

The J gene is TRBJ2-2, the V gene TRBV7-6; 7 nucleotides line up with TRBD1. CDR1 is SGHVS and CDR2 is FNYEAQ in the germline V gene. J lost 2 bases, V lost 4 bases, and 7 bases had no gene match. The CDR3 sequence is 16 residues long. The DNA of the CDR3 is TGTGCCAGCAGCTCCCCAGGGGGAATAAACACCGGGGAGCTGTTTTTT. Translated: CASSSPGGINTGELFF.

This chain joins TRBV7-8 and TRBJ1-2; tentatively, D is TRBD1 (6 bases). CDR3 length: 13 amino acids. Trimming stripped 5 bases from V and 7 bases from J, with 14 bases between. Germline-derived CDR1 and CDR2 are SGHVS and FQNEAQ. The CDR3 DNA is TGTGCCAGCAGCCTCACAGGGAGCAGTGGCTACACCTTC. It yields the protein CASSLTGSSGYTF.